These 31 T cell receptor beta chains were all obtained from the same sample, sequenced in a study of T cell repertoires in cytomegalovirus infection. In TCRdb, the reads were re-called with MiXCR into one record per CDR3 protein. Of around 530,000 distinct CDR3 sequences listed, more than 25% are singletons. Material: PBMCs. All receptors come from a human donor in good health (CMV status not recorded). Some clones in this sample may be carry-over from other donors' samples.

A few counts support this clonotype. The rearrangement uses TRBV29-1 and TRBJ2-7, with 10 positions matching TRBD2. The V gene end was trimmed by 6 bases and the J gene end by 0 bases; junction bases not matched to a gene: 5. Germline CDR1 SQVTM, CDR2 ANQGSEA. CDR3 size: 14 residues. The CDR3 spells CSVPRTSGSYEQYF. CDR3 in DNA: TGCAGCGTACCCAGGACTAGCGGCTCCTACGAGCAGTACTTC.

This clonotype was seen more than once but under ten times. The V and J genes are TRBV7-9 and TRBJ2-5; D might be TRBD1 or TRBD2, each matching 5 bases. V lost 2 bases and J 3 bases, leaving 19 bases between the germline ends. This CDR3 comprises 17 residues. The V gene's germline CDR1 is SEHNR and CDR2 FQNEAQ (reference sequence). DNA of the CDR3: TGTGCCAGCAGCTTACTTCCCGGGTCCCGAGGGGAAGAGACCCAGTACTTC. Translating it yields CASSLLPGSRGEETQYF.

J is TRBJ1-5 and V is TRBV20-1; 8 bases are a match to TRBD1. The CDR3 consists of 15 residues. J was trimmed by 3 bases and V by 1 base; bases with no gene match: 5. In germline, CDR1 is DFQATT, CDR2 SNEGSKA (reference sequence). Here the CDR3 DNA reads TGCAGTGCTAGAGCGCAGGGGGCAGACAATCAGCCCCAGCATTTT. Translated, it gives CSARAQGADNQPQHF.

A few counts support this clonotype. The genes are TRBV4-1 and TRBJ1-1; D is unclear. Germline V gene data show CDR1 as MGHRA and CDR2 as YSYEKL. The CDR3 has 16 amino acids. V was clipped by 2 bases and J by 4 bases, with 17 bases between them. CDR3 in DNA: TGCGCCAGCAGCCAAACCAGGCTAACTAGCCTCACTGAAGCTTTCTTT. This encodes CASSQTRLTSLTEAFF.

The sample holds many counts of this clonotype. This chain uses TRBV7-2 with TRBJ2-3; D is undetermined. This CDR3 is 15 amino acids long. Trimming shortened V by 6 bases and J by 2 bases, and 15 bases separated the two germline ends. CDR1 is SGHTA and CDR2 is FQGNSA in the germline V gene. The CDR3 region has the DNA TGTGCCAGCAGTTTCTGGCAGATGATCACAGATACGCAGTATTTT. Residues: CASSFWQMITDTQYF.

The sample holds a few counts of this clonotype. V is TRBV10-3 and J is TRBJ1-4, with TRBD1 matching over 8 bases. Unmatched junction bases numbered 7, after V lost 7 bases and J lost 6 bases. The CDR3 loop spans 14 amino acids. The V gene's germline CDR1 is ENHRY and CDR2 SYGVKD. The CDR3: CAINDRGSDEKLFF. In DNA form, the CDR3 reads TGTGCCATCAATGACAGGGGATCGGATGAAAAACTGTTTTTT.

The gene calls are TRBV20-1 and TRBJ2-1; a weak D match, TRBD2 (6 bases). The germline gives CDR1 DFQATT, CDR2 SNEGSKA (reference sequence). With 0 bases removed from V and 3 bases from J, the gap between germline ends came to 18 bases. The length of the CDR3 is 17 residues. In DNA, the CDR3 is TGCAGTGCTAGAGATTCTTCGGCTAGCGAATACTACAATGAGCAGTTCTTC. This codes for CSARDSSASEYYNEQFF.

Ten or more counts support this clonotype. The V gene is TRBV7-8, the J gene TRBJ2-5; possibly TRBD2 for D (6 bases). The germline V gene encodes CDR1 SGHVS and CDR2 FQNEAQ. V gave up 1 base and J gave up 2 bases, with 8 bases separating them. The CDR3 contains 14 residues. This CDR3 is CASSLVAVQETQYF. The CDR3 DNA is TGTGCCAGCAGCTTAGTAGCGGTGCAAGAGACCCAGTACTTC.

The chain combines TRBV15 with TRBJ1-1, with D uncertain. V shed 3 bases and J shed 3 bases, with 11 bases lying between them. Germline assignment: CDR1 LNHNV and CDR2 YYDKDF (reference sequence). The CDR3 is 14 amino acids. The CDR3 loop reads CATSRADGDTEAFF. For the CDR3, the DNA is TGTGCCACCAGCAGGGCTGACGGGGACACTGAAGCTTTCTTT.

The rearrangement links TRBV28 to TRBJ2-7; D is possibly TRBD2 (6 bases). V lost 7 bases and J lost 4, with 14 bases in between. CDR3 length: 13 amino acids. Germline V gene data show CDR1 as MDHEN and CDR2 as SYDVKM. CDR3 bases: TGTGCCAGCACGGGCGGGAATTTTTACGAGCAGTACTTC. Encoded protein: CASTGGNFYEQYF.

This clonotype was observed many times. The chain employs TRBV11-3 and TRBJ2-3; maybe TRBD2 (6 bases). V lost 3 bases and J 2 bases, leaving 12 bases between the germline ends. Germline V gene sequence: CDR1 SGHNT, CDR2 YENEEA. The CDR3 runs to 15 residues. CDR3 region: CASSLGDSFTDTQYF. In nucleotides, the CDR3 is TGTGCCAGCAGCTTGGGGGACTCTTTCACAGATACGCAGTATTTT. The whole variable domain, remainder taken from reference TRBV11-3 and TRBJ2-3, is EAGVVQSPRYKIIEKKQPVAFWCNPISGHNTLYWYLQNLGQGPELLIRYENEEAVDDSQLPKDRFSAERLKGVDSTLKIQPAELGDSAVYLCASSLGDSFTDTQYFGPGTRLTVL.

This clonotype was counted only a few times. The chain couples TRBV7-9 to TRBJ2-3; no reliable D call. Germline CDR1 SEHNR, CDR2 FQNEAQ (reference sequence). V lost 2 bases and J 4 bases, leaving 16 bases between the germline ends. The CDR3 extends over 16 amino acids. The CDR3 nucleotides read TGTGCCAGCAGCTTAACCAATGGCCCCCTCGCAGATACGCAGTATTTT. Translation: CASSLTNGPLADTQYF.

V gene TRBV6-2 or TRBV6-3 combines with J gene TRBJ2-7; D unresolved. The V gene's germline CDR1 is MNHEY and CDR2 SVGEGT. Trimming shortened V by 6 bases and J by 1 base, and 19 bases separated the two germline ends. This CDR3 has 16 residues. CDR3 bases: TGTGCCAGCAGACGTATCGGGTCCACCACTTCCTACGAGCAGTACGTC. Translation gives CASRRIGSTTSYEQYV.

The rearrangement links TRBV5-1 to TRBJ2-7; 7 bases map to TRBD2. Losses at the gene ends were 7 bases for V and 5 bases for J; bases not matched to a gene: 12. Germline V lookup: CDR1 SGHRS, CDR2 YFSETQ. This CDR3 has 14 amino acids. In DNA form, the CDR3 reads TGCGCCAGCCATACGGACGGCGGGAGTGACGAGCAGTACTTC. It specifies CASHTDGGSDEQYF.

This clonotype was seen many times. The chain is built from TRBV7-8 and TRBJ2-7, with 10 positions matching TRBD2. With 1 base clipped from V and 3 bases from J, the junction kept 12 bases outside the gene matches. Germline V CDR1 and CDR2: SGHVS, FQNEAQ. CDR3 length: 18 amino acids. The CDR3 loop reads CASSLDRTSGFLGYEQYF. DNA for the CDR3: TGTGCCAGCAGCTTAGATAGGACTAGCGGCTTTTTGGGCTACGAGCAGTACTTC.

The V call is TRBV7-2, the J call TRBJ1-5, with D perhaps TRBD1 (5 bases). Trimming left V 2 bases short and J 4 bases short, with 15 bases between. Germline V gene lookup returns CDR1 SGHTA and CDR2 FQGNSA. The length of the CDR3 is 16 residues. The CDR3 DNA sequence: TGTGCCAGCAGCTTATTTGGGGAAGGGGTGAATCAGCCCCAGCATTTT. Its translation: CASSLFGEGVNQPQHF.

This clonotype was detected many times. J is TRBJ2-7 and V is TRBV7-8; TRBD1 or TRBD2 may be the D gene (6 bases each). The CDR3 has 18 residues. Trimming took off 3 bases at V and 2 bases at J, with 23 bases between the two ends. Germline V lookup: CDR1 SGHVS, CDR2 FQNEAQ. The CDR3 bases are TGTGCCAGCAGCTTCGGGAGAAAATCGAGGGGGGTTACCTACGAGCAGTACTTC. Protein sequence: CASSFGRKSRGVTYEQYF.

The rearrangement uses TRBV11-3 and TRBJ1-1; D remains unclear. The CDR3 contains 13 residues. Between the trimmed V and J ends, which lost 1 base and 3 bases, there was a span of 6 bases. CDR1 is SGHNT, CDR2 YENEEA, per germline. The CDR3 is CASSLVADTEAFF. CDR3 nucleotide sequence: TGTGCCAGCAGCTTAGTCGCAGACACTGAAGCTTTCTTT. The whole variable domain, filled in from reference TRBV11-3 and TRBJ1-1, reads EAGVVQSPRYKIIEKKQPVAFWCNPISGHNTLYWYLQNLGQGPELLIRYENEEAVDDSQLPKDRFSAERLKGVDSTLKIQPAELGDSAVYLCASSLVADTEAFFGQGTRLTVV.

This chain uses TRBV7-8 with TRBJ2-1; 7 bases agree with TRBD2. After removal of 3 bases from V and 6 bases from J, the junction contained 2 bases not matched to a gene. Germline V gene data show CDR1 as SGHVS and CDR2 as FQNEAQ. The CDR3 runs 13 residues. CDR3 coding DNA: TGTGCCAGCAGCTTGGGGACTACCAATGAGCAGTTCTTC. Residues: CASSLGTTNEQFF.

About this clonotype: Compared with germline, one end of the junction differs, possibly owing to a read error. The V call is TRBV7-6, the J call TRBJ2-3; D is uncertain. Per the germline V gene, CDR1 is SGHVS and CDR2 is FNYEAQ. The CDR3 spans 12 residues. The CDR3 protein is CVSSRQTDTQYF. The CDR3 DNA is TGTGTCAGCAGCAGACAAACGGATACGCAGTATTTT. The entire variable domain, with the rest obtained from reference TRBV7-6 and TRBJ2-3, is as follows: GAGVSQSPRYKVTKRGQDVALRCDPISGHVSLYWYRQALGQGPEFLTYFNYEAQQDKSGLPNDRFSAERPEGSISTLTIQRTEQRDSAMYRCVSSRQTDTQYFGPGTRLTVL.

This clonotype was counted a few times. V usage is TRBV7-9 and J usage is TRBJ1-2, with TRBD1 identical over 9 bases. The germline V gene encodes CDR1 SEHNR and CDR2 FQNEAQ (reference sequence). This CDR3 contains 16 residues. The V segment lost 2 bases and the J segment 1 base; nucleotides outside the gene matches: 5. The CDR3 is CASSLKQGAFNYGYTF. As DNA, the CDR3 is TGTGCCAGCAGCTTAAAACAGGGGGCTTTTAACTATGGCTACACCTTC. Combining the CDR3 with reference TRBV7-9 and TRBJ1-2 gives the whole variable domain DTGVSQNPRHKITKRGQNVTFRCDPISEHNRLYWYRQTLGQGPEFLTYFQNEAQLEKSRLLSDRFSAERPKGSFSTLEIQRTEQGDSAMYLCASSLKQGAFNYGYTFGSGTRLTVV.

The rearrangement links TRBV5-6 to TRBJ1-1; a weak D match, TRBD1 (5 bases). The CDR3 sequence is 13 residues long. CDR1 and CDR2 from the germline V gene are SGHDT and YYEEEE. Trimming took off 3 bases at V and 8 bases at J, with 14 bases between the two ends. CDR3 DNA sequence: TGTGCCAGCAGCTGGGGGAACTCCTTCGAAGCTTTCTTT. Translation gives CASSWGNSFEAFF.

This clonotype appeared a few times. The CDR3: CASSLGGGRAKNIQYF. The CDR3 DNA is TGTGCCAGCAGCTTAGGTGGGGGACGTGCCAAAAACATTCAGTACTTC. This rearrangement joins TRBV7-2 to TRBJ2-4, with D possibly being TRBD1 or TRBD2 (5 bases each). This CDR3 comprises 16 residues. Per germline, CDR1 SGHTA and CDR2 FQGNSA. Trimming pared 1 base from V and 1 base from J, leaving 11 bases between.

The sample holds many counts of this clonotype. The rearrangement joins TRBV7-2 to TRBJ2-3, with TRBD2 identical over 7 bases. The CDR3 is made up of 18 amino acids. V lost 5 bases to trimming and J lost 1 base; unmatched junction nucleotides: 15. Germline CDR1 SGHTA, CDR2 FQGNSA. The CDR3 region is CASSEVAGGLAGTDTQYF. CDR3 DNA sequence: TGTGCCAGCAGCGAAGTCGCAGGTGGCCTAGCGGGCACAGATACGCAGTATTTT. The whole variable domain, remainder taken from reference TRBV7-2 and TRBJ2-3, is GAGVSQSPSNKVTEKGKDVELRCDPISGHTALYWYRQSLGQGLEFLIYFQGNSAPDKSGLPSDRFSAERTGGSVSTLTIQRTQQEDSAVYLCASSEVAGGLAGTDTQYFGPGTRLTVL.

The chain joins TRBV4-1 to TRBJ2-7, with 7 bases identical to TRBD2. The CDR3 length is 15 residues. V shed 0 bases, J shed 2 bases, and the junction held 4 bases outside the gene matches. Germline V lookup: CDR1 MGHRA, CDR2 YSYEKL. CDR3 DNA: TGCGCCAGCAGCCAAGATGGGAGGGGTGCCTACGAGCAGTACTTC. Residues: CASSQDGRGAYEQYF.

The chain links TRBV30 to TRBJ2-3, with D tentatively TRBD2 (5 bases). Per germline, CDR1 GTSNPN and CDR2 SVGIG (reference sequence). V gave up 2 bases and J gave up 2 bases, with 11 bases separating them. The CDR3 extends over 14 amino acids. The CDR3 region is CAWSKSGTTDTQYF. DNA for the CDR3: TGTGCCTGGAGTAAAAGCGGAACCACAGATACGCAGTATTTT.

This rearrangement joins TRBV7-2 to TRBJ1-2, with 7 bases lining up with TRBD1. The germline gives CDR1 SGHTA, CDR2 FQGNSA. The CDR3 is made up of 12 amino acids. J was trimmed by 4 bases and V by 9 bases; bases with no gene match: 5. The CDR3 nucleotides are TGTGCCAGTCGGGCAGGGGGCTATGGCTACACCTTC. It specifies CASRAGGYGYTF.

The sample holds a few counts of this clonotype. This chain connects TRBV5-1 to TRBJ2-3; 7 bases align to TRBD2. Germline CDR1 is SGHRS and CDR2 is YFSETQ. The CDR3 has 18 amino acids. V dropped 0 bases and J dropped 6; count of bases not matched to a gene: 16. The CDR3 sequence is CASSLGMWDYRNSDTQYF. Here the CDR3 DNA reads TGCGCCAGCAGCTTGGGCATGTGGGACTACCGAAACTCGGATACGCAGTATTTT.

This clonotype was detected many times. The chain employs TRBV6-4 and TRBJ1-2, with D perhaps matching TRBD1 (6 bases). The CDR3 runs to 12 residues. Germline values: CDR1 MRHNA, CDR2 SNTAGT. With 4 bases removed from V and 5 bases from J, the gap between germline ends came to 8 bases. The CDR3 nucleotides are TGTGCCAGCAGTGCGGACAGTTATGGCTACACCTTC. This encodes CASSADSYGYTF.

The rearrangement uses TRBV10-3 and TRBJ2-2, with 12 bases lining up with TRBD2. V gave up 10 bases and J gave up 7 bases; unmatched junction bases: 4. The CDR3 sequence is 13 residues long. The germline V gene encodes CDR1 ENHRY and CDR2 SYGVKD. CDR3 amino acids: CATRLAGDGELFF. The CDR3 nucleotides are TGTGCCACCAGACTAGCGGGAGACGGGGAGCTGTTTTTT.

This sequence joins TRBV27 and TRBJ2-1, with 9 bases identical to TRBD2. Trimming removed 4 bases from V and 10 bases from J; junction bases left unmatched: 14. This CDR3 comprises 16 residues. Looked up from germline, CDR1 is MNHEY and CDR2 is SMNVEV (reference sequence). The CDR3, as DNA: TGTGCCAGCAGTTCGTTAGCGGGAGAGGAAAGGGGGGAGCAGTTCTTC. Translated, it gives CASSSLAGEERGEQFF.